This T cell receptor beta chain emerged from a study of technical replicates of blood from several donors. Germline V gene data show CDR1 as MNHEY and CDR2 as SVGAGI. V lost 6 bases, J lost 0 bases, and 4 bases stayed unmatched. The CDR3 is 15 residues long. Data came from immunoSEQ multiplex PCR; TCRdb stores just in-frame clones and leaves some out. This table holds tens of thousands of clones, 86% found once. The chain employs TRBV6-5 and TRBJ1-3; the match to TRBD1 covers 8 bases. Sequencing used PBMCs. The sequence was collected from a human donor in good health. Some clones in this sample may be carry-over from other donors' samples. CDR3 bases: TGTGCCAGCAGCAGGGACAGGAACTCTGGAAACACCATATATTTT. It encodes CASSRDRNSGNTIYF.